The 15 T cell receptor beta chains reported below all come from one sample, sequenced in a study of blood T cell repertoires in COVID-19 (dated by TCRdb to about 2020). Receptor amplification or capture employed the immunoSEQ multiplex PCR assay. The source is immuneACCESS, and TCRdb retained only in-frame sequences with V and J called. Part of the clones is not carried over; for the studies checked, unresolved V genes explain less than half of this, and the remainder is unexplained. The sample contains about 130,000 clones, around 86% of them found a single time. Clones ranked in the top ten supply roughly 10% of the sample. The sample consisted of peripheral blood. All receptors derive from a man aged 40-55 years with active or convalescent COVID-19.

This chain uses TRBV5-1 with TRBJ2-1, with 14 nucleotides matching TRBD2. Per germline, CDR1 SGHRS and CDR2 YFSETQ. The CDR3 spans 16 residues. The V gene end was trimmed by 8 bases and the J gene end by 5 bases; junction bases not matched to a gene: 9. CDR3 nucleotides: TGCGCCAGTAGGACTAGCGGGGGGTTCCCCAACAATGAGCAGTTCTTC. Its protein is CASRTSGGFPNNEQFF.

This chain links TRBV5-1 with TRBJ2-2, with 7 bases identical to TRBD1. V shed 0 bases and J 6 bases; nucleotides not matched to a gene: 11. The CDR3 contains 17 residues. Germline CDR1 SGHRS, CDR2 YFSETQ. In DNA, the CDR3 is TGCGCCAGCAGCTTGGGGATAAGGGGGCTAAAATCCGGGGAGCTGTTTTTT. Its translation: CASSLGIRGLKSGELFF.

The V gene is TRBV7-9, the J gene TRBJ2-1; 8 nucleotides align to TRBD1. Germline V gene data show CDR1 as SEHNR and CDR2 as FQNEAQ (reference sequence). This CDR3 is 15 amino acids long. V shed 5 bases, J shed 9 bases, and the junction held 12 bases outside the gene matches. DNA for the CDR3: TGTGCCAGCAGCCTAACAGGGGGAAGAGTGATTGAGCAGTTCTTC. Its translation: CASSLTGGRVIEQFF.

This clone was counted only a few times. The CDR3 DNA follows: TGTGCCAGCAGCTTAGCTGAGGGAAACGAGCAGTACTTC. Its protein is CASSLAEGNEQYF. The rearrangement joins TRBV11-2 to TRBJ2-7, with D perhaps matching TRBD2 (5 bases). Germline CDR1 reads SGHAT; CDR2 reads FQNNGV. V was clipped by 1 base and J by 5 bases, with 9 bases between them. The CDR3 runs to 13 residues.

The rearrangement uses TRBV5-6 and TRBJ1-4; perhaps TRBD1 as D (6 bases). Deletions cut 0 bases from V and 2 bases from J, with 8 bases between. The CDR3 is 15 amino acids. Germline V gene sequence: CDR1 SGHDT, CDR2 YYEEEE. The CDR3, as DNA: TGTGCCAGCAGCTTGGTTCAGGGGACTAATGAAAAACTGTTTTTT. It is translated as CASSLVQGTNEKLFF.

This chain uses TRBV6-5 with TRBJ2-7; D is possibly TRBD2 (6 bases). The CDR3 consists of 15 residues. The V and J ends lost 8 bases and 4 bases respectively, with 21 bases between them. Germline loops: CDR1 MNHEY, CDR2 SVGAGI. The CDR3 protein is CASGTPGLPRYEQYF. CDR3 DNA: TGTGCCAGCGGGACCCCGGGACTGCCTAGGTACGAGCAGTACTTC.

The chain joins TRBV5-1 to TRBJ2-6; D is possibly TRBD1 (5 bases). CDR1 is SGHRS, CDR2 YFSETQ, per germline. The CDR3 has 16 residues. Between the trimmed V and J ends, which lost 1 base and 0 bases, there was a span of 8 bases. CDR3 loop: CASSLTGNSGANVLTF. The CDR3 bases are TGCGCCAGCAGCTTGACAGGTAACTCTGGGGCCAACGTCCTGACTTTC.

The gene calls are TRBV4-3 and TRBJ2-3; 11 bases map to TRBD2. This CDR3 contains 17 residues. Looked up from germline, CDR1 is LGHNA and CDR2 is YSLEER. V gave up 0 bases and J gave up 7 bases; unmatched junction bases: 9. The CDR3, as DNA: TGCGCCAGCAGCCAAGATTGGGCTAGCGGGGGGACGAATACGCAGTATTTT. It specifies CASSQDWASGGTNTQYF.

This clone was counted a single time. The chain recombines TRBV28 with TRBJ1-6; TRBD1 is a possible D gene (6 bases). The germline V gene has CDR1 MDHEN and CDR2 SYDVKM. The CDR3 is 17 residues long. The V gene lost 5 bases and the J gene lost 9 bases, with 23 bases spanning the gap. The CDR3 loop reads CASSLPNLGGHGSPLHF. The CDR3 DNA follows: TGTGCCAGCAGTCTCCCTAACCTCGGGGGGCATGGTTCACCCCTCCACTTT.

The chain couples TRBV5-1 to TRBJ2-3; 14 bases line up with TRBD2. The ends lost 7 bases at V and 3 bases at J; junction bases unmatched: 7. CDR1 and CDR2 (germline): SGHRS, YFSETQ. CDR3 length equals 16 residues. The CDR3 sequence is CASGSGLAGGTDTQYF. Written as DNA, the CDR3 is TGCGCCAGCGGCTCTGGACTAGCGGGGGGAACAGATACGCAGTATTTT. The full variable domain, its missing parts supplied by reference TRBV5-1 and TRBJ2-3, is KAGVTQTPRYLIKTRGQQVTLSCSPISGHRSVSWYQQTPGQGLQFLFEYFSETQRNKGNFPGRFSGRQFSNSRSEMNVSTLELGDSALYLCASGSGLAGGTDTQYFGPGTRLTVL.

The rearrangement links TRBV6-5 to TRBJ1-2, with 9 positions matching TRBD1. Germline V gene data show CDR1 as MNHEY and CDR2 as SVGAGI. The CDR3 is made up of 13 amino acids. Unmatched junction bases numbered 1, after V lost 6 bases and J lost 2 bases. The CDR3 loop reads CASSGTGNYGYTF. The CDR3 bases are TGTGCCAGCAGCGGGACAGGGAACTATGGCTACACCTTC.

The V call is TRBV10-2, the J call TRBJ1-1, with D unclear. Trimming cost V 5 bases and J 1 base, with 8 bases left between them. Germline V gene lookup returns CDR1 WSHSY and CDR2 SAAADI. The CDR3 consists of 13 residues. The CDR3 DNA follows: TGCGCCAGCAGTCGGGATCCGAACACTGAAGCTTTCTTT. The encoded protein is CASSRDPNTEAFF.

The chain employs TRBV19 and TRBJ1-2, with 9 bases aligning to TRBD1. Germline-derived CDR1 and CDR2 are LNHDA and SQIVND (reference sequence). This CDR3 has 15 residues. J was trimmed by 2 bases and V by 3 bases; bases with no gene match: 4. CDR3 sequence (DNA): TGTGCCAGTAGTATCAGGACAGGGGTCAACTATGGCTACACCTTC. Its protein product is CASSIRTGVNYGYTF.

The DNA of the CDR3 is TGTGCCAGCAGGAGAGGATCTGGGAACACTGAAGCTTTCTTT. Its protein is CASRRGSGNTEAFF. This chain connects TRBV25-1 to TRBJ1-1; D remains unclear. The ends were cut back, 6 bases at V and 1 base at J, with 12 bases in the middle. The CDR3 has 14 amino acids. Per the germline V gene, CDR1 is MGHDK and CDR2 is SYGVNS. Full variable domain (remainder filled in from reference TRBV25-1 and TRBJ1-1): EADIYQTPRYLVIGTGKKITLECSQTMGHDKMYWYQQDPGMELHLIHYSYGVNSTEKGDLSSESTVSRIRTEHFPLTLESARPSHTSQYLCASRRGSGNTEAFFGQGTRLTVV.

This clone was recorded many times. This chain connects TRBV3-1 (or the pseudogene TRBV3-2) to TRBJ1-5, with D possibly being TRBD1 (5 bases). Germline V CDR1 and CDR2: LGHDT, YNNKEL (reference sequence). V was shortened by 2 bases and J by 6 bases, with 8 bases between the two germline ends. CDR3 length: 13 residues. The DNA for the CDR3 is TGTGCCAGCAGCCAATCGGGGGGTCAGCCCCAGCATTTT. This gives the protein CASSQSGGQPQHF.